These T cell receptor beta chains were read from a single sample in a study of immune reconstitution after stem cell transplant in scleroderma. TCRdb re-called the RT-PCR reads through MiXCR, storing one row per CDR3 protein. The profile shows 1,900 or so distinct CDR3 sequences, 3% to 4% of them singletons. This material was collected before or after autologous hematopoietic stem cell transplantation (not recorded which). The receptors were gathered from a male donor with systemic sclerosis. CDR3s include the opening cysteine and the closing phenylalanine or tryptophan. A D gene is named only where the DNA matches it firmly. Clone size is given as how often the clone was seen (once, few, many) or a class if it is expanded.

V gene: TRBV27
CDR3 length: 16
J gene: TRBJ1-6
clone size: medium-sized
D gene: TRBD1
CDR3 protein: CASSLSSGTGNSPLHF
CDR3 DNA: TGTGCCAGCAGCCTTTCATCCGGGACAGGGAACTCACCCCTCCACTTT

V gene: TRBV4-1
CDR3 length: 15
J gene: TRBJ2-2
clone size: many
D gene: -
CDR3 protein: CASSQVSVGTGELFF
CDR3 DNA: TGCGCCAGCAGCCAAGTTTCTGTCGGCACCGGGGAGCTGTTTTTT

V gene: TRBV5-6
CDR3 length: 15
J gene: TRBJ2-7
clone size: medium-sized
D gene: TRBD1
CDR3 protein: CASRIQGANGYEQYF
CDR3 DNA: TGTGCCAGCAGGATACAGGGGGCAAATGGATACGAGCAGTACTTC

V gene: TRBV5-5
CDR3 length: 16
J gene: TRBJ1-1
clone size: medium-sized
D gene: -
CDR3 protein: CASSLGRGRADTEAFF
CDR3 DNA: TGTGCCAGCTCGCTTGGTAGGGGCAGGGCGGACACTGAAGCTTTCTTT

V gene: TRBV7-3
CDR3 length: 17
J gene: TRBJ2-2
clone size: large
D gene: TRBD2
CDR3 protein: CASSPPNSGGNTGELFF
CDR3 DNA: TGTGCCAGCAGCCCTCCGAATAGCGGGGGGAACACCGGGGAGCTGTTTTTT

V gene: TRBV7-6
CDR3 length: 13
J gene: TRBJ1-1
clone size: medium-sized
D gene: -
CDR3 protein: CASSPQVYTEAFF
CDR3 DNA: TGTGCCAGCAGCCCACAGGTATATACTGAAGCTTTCTTT

V gene: TRBV5-1
CDR3 length: 16
J gene: TRBJ2-1
clone size: medium-sized
D gene: -
CDR3 protein: CASSLGGDSSYNEQFF
CDR3 DNA: TGCGCCAGCAGCTTAGGGGGGGACAGCTCCTACAATGAGCAGTTCTTC

V gene: TRBV30
CDR3 length: 12
J gene: TRBJ1-2
clone size: medium-sized
D gene: -
CDR3 protein: CAWRGAAYGYTF
CDR3 DNA: TGTGCCTGGAGAGGAGCCGCGTATGGCTACACCTTC

V gene: TRBV6-5
CDR3 length: 16
J gene: TRBJ1-2
clone size: few
D gene: -
CDR3 protein: CASSYLKGPIFYGYTF
CDR3 DNA: TGTGCCAGCAGTTACTTGAAGGGACCGATCTTTTATGGCTACACCTTC

V gene: TRBV29-1
CDR3 length: 15
J gene: TRBJ1-1
clone size: large
D gene: -
CDR3 protein: CSVVREIYMNTEAFF
CDR3 DNA: TGCAGCGTTGTAAGGGAGATATACATGAACACTGAAGCTTTCTTT

V gene: TRBV20-1
CDR3 length: 11
J gene: TRBJ2-5
clone size: medium-sized
D gene: -
CDR3 protein: CSARPVETQYF
CDR3 DNA: TGCAGTGCGAGACCAGTGGAGACCCAGTACTTC

V gene: TRBV5-4
CDR3 length: 12
J gene: TRBJ2-7
clone size: few
D gene: -
CDR3 protein: CASSWDSYEQYF
CDR3 DNA: TGTGCCAGCAGCTGGGATTCCTACGAGCAGTACTTC

V gene: TRBV20-1
CDR3 length: 15
J gene: TRBJ2-3
clone size: medium-sized
D gene: TRBD2
CDR3 protein: CSAREPSGSSDTQYF
CDR3 DNA: TGCAGTGCTAGAGAGCCCAGCGGGAGCTCAGATACGCAGTATTTT

V gene: TRBV28
CDR3 length: 12
J gene: TRBJ2-5
clone size: medium-sized
D gene: -
CDR3 protein: CASSFKRETQYF
CDR3 DNA: TGTGCCAGCAGTTTTAAAAGGGAGACCCAGTACTTC

V gene: TRBV7-8
CDR3 length: 15
J gene: TRBJ2-7
clone size: medium-sized
D gene: TRBD2
CDR3 protein: CASSLAGRALGEQYF
CDR3 DNA: TGTGCCAGCAGCTTAGCGGGGAGGGCTTTGGGCGAGCAGTACTTC

V gene: TRBV6-1
CDR3 length: 14
J gene: TRBJ1-1
clone size: medium-sized
D gene: TRBD1
CDR3 protein: CASRTGAANTEAFF
CDR3 DNA: TGTGCCAGCAGGACAGGGGCGGCGAACACTGAAGCTTTCTTT

V gene: TRBV6-2/TRBV6-3
CDR3 length: 11
J gene: TRBJ2-7
clone size: medium-sized
D gene: -
CDR3 protein: CASSDSYEQYF
CDR3 DNA: TGTGCCAGCAGTGACTCCTACGAGCAGTACTTC

V gene: TRBV4-2
CDR3 length: 17
J gene: TRBJ2-2
clone size: medium-sized
D gene: TRBD2
CDR3 protein: CASSPGTTKGYTGELFF
CDR3 DNA: TGTGCCAGCAGCCCTGGGACTACCAAAGGATACACCGGGGAGCTGTTTTTT

V gene: TRBV28
CDR3 length: 16
J gene: TRBJ2-7
clone size: medium-sized
D gene: TRBD1
CDR3 protein: CASSSLGDRKHNEQYF
CDR3 DNA: TGTGCCAGCAGTTCCTTAGGGGACAGAAAGCACAACGAGCAGTACTTC

V gene: TRBV29-1
CDR3 length: 14
J gene: TRBJ2-3
clone size: medium-sized
D gene: TRBD2
CDR3 protein: CSVGRTRSTDTQYF
CDR3 DNA: TGCAGCGTTGGAAGGACTAGAAGCACAGATACGCAGTATTTT